This T cell receptor (beta chain) emerged from a study of T-cell memory formation after mild COVID-19. Using its own MiXCR run on the 5' RACE reads, TCRdb lists one record per CDR3 protein. The repertoire holds about 100,000 distinct CDR3 sequences, 13% to 15% seen once, with about 39% in the top ten. As regards this clonotype: A clone one base away is much larger, so this may be a read error.

The CDR3 covers 14 residues. Germline V gene data show CDR1 as SEHNR and CDR2 as FQNEAQ (reference sequence). The V and J ends lost 1 base and 1 base respectively, with 4 bases between them. This rearrangement joins TRBV7-9 to TRBJ2-2, with D unclear. Material for sequencing was PBMCs or a T cell subset sorted from them (not recorded which). The sequence came from a young man who had mild COVID-19 (a few samples of this study predate the infection). Cell type and time point are not known. The CDR3 loop is CASSLDGNTGELFF. DNA of the CDR3: TGTGCCAGCAGCTTAGACGGGAACACCGGGGAGCTGTTTTTT.